The 6 T cell receptor beta chains in this list originate from one sample, sequenced in a study of cytomegalovirus exposure and HLA in healthy donors. PCR was performed using 60 Vbeta and 13 Jbeta primers. Measured with immunoSEQ multiplex PCR; TCRdb has only the in-frame clones, and not every one. This table holds under 150,000 clones, roughly three quarters found once. Sequencing was performed on PBMCs. The origin of the receptors is a woman between 18 and 29 years old in good health and CMV-seronegative.

There are a few counts of this clone. The chain couples TRBV6-5 to TRBJ2-1, with 10 positions matching TRBD2. Germline CDR1 MNHEY, CDR2 SVGAGI. With 6 bases clipped from V and 8 bases from J, the junction kept 7 bases outside the gene matches. The CDR3 has 14 residues. CDR3 bases: TGTGCCAGCAGGCCGGGACTAGCGACCGATGAGCAGTTCTTC. It translates to CASRPGLATDEQFF.

This clone was recorded once. The chain carries TRBV5-4 and TRBJ2-7; 7 nucleotides align to TRBD2. This CDR3 has 17 residues. The ends lost 3 bases at V and 2 bases at J; junction bases unmatched: 14. The germline CDR1 and CDR2 sequences are SGHNT and YYREEE (reference sequence). The CDR3 loop reads CASSSWGGGEMTYEQYF. CDR3 sequence (DNA): TGTGCCAGCAGCTCGTGGGGGGGAGGGGAGATGACCTACGAGCAGTACTTC.

The chain is built from TRBV25-1 and TRBJ1-1, with D perhaps matching TRBD1 (5 bases). Trimming cost V 1 base and J 4 bases, with 10 bases left between them. CDR1 MGHDK and CDR2 SYGVNS come from the germline V gene. The CDR3 is 14 residues long. The CDR3 DNA is TGTGCCAGCAGTGAATTGGGGGAGGGCACTGAAGCTTTCTTT. Protein product: CASSELGEGTEAFF.

The chain couples TRBV25-1 to TRBJ2-5; TRBD2 matches 10 bases. Germline assignment: CDR1 MGHDK and CDR2 SYGVNS. V shed 4 bases, J shed 5 bases, and the junction held 1 base outside the gene matches. CDR3 length equals 13 residues. Written as DNA, the CDR3 is TGTGCCAGCAGTGGAGCGGGAGGGGAGACCCAGTACTTC. It translates to CASSGAGGETQYF.

The chain recombines TRBV2 with TRBJ2-1; unclear D gene. The V end lost 4 bases, the J end lost 0 bases, and 10 bases lay between the germline ends. Germline-derived CDR1 and CDR2 are SNHLY and FYNNEI. The CDR3 runs 15 residues. CDR3 nucleotide sequence: TGTGCCAGCAGTGCGGTGTGGTCCTCCTACAATGAGCAGTTCTTC. Protein product: CASSAVWSSYNEQFF.

This clone has just one count. The chain recombines TRBV19 with TRBJ1-2, with 7 bases that match TRBD1. V lost 5 bases and J lost 1; bases outside the gene matches: 4. The CDR3 length is 14 residues. CDR1 and CDR2 (germline): LNHDA, SQIVND (reference sequence). The CDR3 nucleotides are TGTGCCAGTAGTTTTGGACAGGTTAACTATGGCTACACCTTC. As protein: CASSFGQVNYGYTF.